A selection of T cell receptor beta chains follows, all from one sample in a study of EBV T-cell therapy then PD-1 blockade in nasopharyngeal carcinoma. These receptors' targets are unknown. Clones were sequenced by immunoSEQ multiplex PCR, and TCRdb holds only the in-frame ones, with some missing. The sample carries about 21,000 clones, about 80% recorded once. The starting material was CD8+ T cells from blood, obtained around day 260 from a patient whose treatment included autologous EBV-specific T cells and nivolumab. Receptors originate from a middle-aged man with nasopharyngeal carcinoma. CDR3s include the opening cysteine and the closing phenylalanine or tryptophan. A D gene is named only where the DNA matches it firmly. Some rows have no size entry. The others give once, few or many, or a class for an expanded clone.

D	V	size	J	DNA	CDR3
NA	TRBV7-6	NA	TRBJ1-3	TGTGCCAGCAGTTCGGGACGGGATGGAAACACCATATATTTT	CASSSGRDGNTIYF
NA	TRBV27	NA	TRBJ1-5	TGTGCCAGCAGTTTGGGCCAGGGGCACAATCAGCCCCAGCATTTT	CASSLGQGHNQPQHF
NA	TRBV7-9	NA	TRBJ1-1	TGTGCCAGCAGCTGGAGCACAGGGAATGAAGCTTTCTTT	CASSWSTGNEAFF
TRBD2	TRBV7-2	NA	TRBJ2-5	TGTGCCAGCAGCCCACTAGCGGGGGGGCACATGCAAGAGACCCAGTACTTC	CASSPLAGGHMQETQYF
TRBD1	TRBV14	NA	TRBJ2-4	TGTGCCAGCAGCCAAGTCCCAGGACAGGGCCCTCTAGCCAAAAACATTCAGTACTTC	CASSQVPGQGPLAKNIQYF
NA	TRBV6-4	NA	TRBJ2-5	TGTGCCAGCAGTGAGGGGTCGGAGGGAGAGACCCAGTACTTC	CASSEGSEGETQYF
TRBD2	TRBV6-4	few	TRBJ2-3	TGTGCCAGCAGTGAACTAGCGGGGTCCACAGATACGCAGTATTTT	CASSELAGSTDTQYF
NA	TRBV7-2	NA	TRBJ1-5	TGTGCCAGCAGCTTTCGAAGCAATCAGCCCCAGCATTTT	CASSFRSNQPQHF
NA	TRBV7-2	NA	TRBJ2-1	TGTGCCAGCAGCTTACGGGCAGGGGGGAATGAGCAGTTCTTC	CASSLRAGGNEQFF
NA	TRBV4-1	NA	TRBJ1-3	TGCGCCAGCAGCCAAGACCCAGGGGCTGGAAACACCATATATTTT	CASSQDPGAGNTIYF
TRBD1	TRBV6-6	once	TRBJ2-1	TGTGCCAGCAGCCTGGACAGGGTCGGCAATGAGCAGTTCTTC	CASSLDRVGNEQFF